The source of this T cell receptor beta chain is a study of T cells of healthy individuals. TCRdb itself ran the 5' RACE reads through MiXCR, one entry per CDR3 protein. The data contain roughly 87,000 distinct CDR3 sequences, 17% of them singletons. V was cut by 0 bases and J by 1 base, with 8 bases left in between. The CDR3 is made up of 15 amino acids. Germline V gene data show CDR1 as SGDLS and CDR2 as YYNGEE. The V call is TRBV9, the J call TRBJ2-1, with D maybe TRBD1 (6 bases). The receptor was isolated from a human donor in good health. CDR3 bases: TGTGCCAGCAGCGTAGAGGGGGAATCCTACAATGAGCAGTTCTTC. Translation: CASSVEGESYNEQFF.